These 5 T cell receptor beta chains share one sample of origin, sequenced in a study of T cell responses to AZD1222 COVID-19 vaccine. Repertoires were generated with immunoSEQ multiplex PCR, while TCRdb's copy carries only in-frame clones and drops some. Here the sample spans under 150,000 clones, roughly 88% being singletons. Sequencing used peripheral blood, obtained 28 days after the second AZD1222 dose. The source of these receptors is an adult who received the AZD1222 COVID-19 vaccine.

The rearrangement joins TRBV4-1 to TRBJ2-5, with D possibly being TRBD2 (5 bases). Germline V gene sequence: CDR1 MGHRA, CDR2 YSYEKL. Trimming cost V 3 bases and J 7 bases, with 18 bases left between them. The CDR3 sequence is 15 residues long. The DNA for the CDR3 is TGCGCCAGCAGCCAGGACGGACTGCGGATGGGGACCCAGTACTTC. Translated, it gives CASSQDGLRMGTQYF.

In this sample, this clone turned up once. This rearrangement joins TRBV6-2 or TRBV6-3 to TRBJ2-3; D gene uncertain. The V gene's germline CDR1 is MNHEY and CDR2 SVGEGT. The CDR3 sequence is 15 residues long. V was cut by 5 bases and J by 5 bases, with 17 bases left in between. The CDR3 coding sequence is TGTGCCAGCAGTCGGCCGGGCGAGGTGGTAGATACGCAGTATTTT. Residues: CASSRPGEVVDTQYF.

V is TRBV19 and J is TRBJ2-3, with TRBD2 matching over 8 bases. This CDR3 is built from 13 residues. With 7 bases clipped from V and 5 bases from J, the junction kept 5 bases outside the gene matches. Germline loops: CDR1 LNHDA, CDR2 SQIVND (reference sequence). This CDR3 is CASKGLARDTQYF. CDR3 bases: TGTGCCAGTAAAGGACTAGCCCGAGATACGCAGTATTTT.

The rearrangement links TRBV28 to TRBJ1-2; 10 nucleotides align to TRBD1. The junction had 10 bases not matched to a gene; V was cut back by 5 bases and J by 7 bases. CDR3 size: 15 residues. CDR1 is MDHEN and CDR2 is SYDVKM in the germline V gene. CDR3: CASSPPGTGAGGYTF. The DNA of the CDR3 is TGTGCCAGCAGTCCCCCCGGGACAGGGGCGGGTGGCTACACCTTC.

The chain recombines TRBV7-8 with TRBJ2-5; 9 bases match TRBD1. Per germline, CDR1 SGHVS and CDR2 FQNEAQ. This CDR3 spans 17 amino acids. J lost 5 bases, V lost 1 base, and 11 bases had no gene match. CDR3 in DNA: TGTGCCAGCAGCTTAGACCGGGACAGGGCCCTGGTCGAGACCCAGTACTTC. Translating it yields CASSLDRDRALVETQYF.